This T cell receptor beta chain was identified during a study of CD8 T cells in Susac syndrome. With random hexamers, reverse transcription was performed on 0.5 to 1 ug of RNA. TCRdb independently ran MiXCR on the immunoSEQ multiplex PCR reads; one entry per CDR3 protein. The sample has under 80,000 distinct CDR3 sequences; roughly 91% are singletons. TCR beta sequencing covered blood CD8+ and CD4+ T cells. This CDR3 is 14 amino acids long. V gave up 8 bases and J gave up 2 bases, with 13 bases separating them. Material: CD4+ T cells from PBMCs. The V gene is TRBV12-3 or TRBV12-4, the J gene TRBJ1-5, with D possibly being TRBD1 (6 bases). The clonotype originates from a human donor with Susac syndrome. The CDR3 sequence is CASARSGGNQPQHF. The CDR3 DNA reads as TGTGCCAGCGCACGATCAGGGGGCAATCAGCCCCAGCATTTT.